Below, one TCR beta chain is given with its context. The entry originates in a study of T cell changes during pregnancy in multiple sclerosis. This table comes from immunoSEQ multiplex PCR, and its TCRdb copy is limited to in-frame clones, with some not included. The sample has about 46,000 clones, around nine tenths seen once. Trimming took 4 bases from V and 1 from J, leaving 7 bases between them. The CDR3 runs to 13 residues. From germline, CDR1 is LNHDA and CDR2 SQIVND (reference sequence). The receptor was isolated from a female donor with multiple sclerosis, enrolled in a pregnancy study. This specimen was CD4+ T cells from peripheral blood mononuclear cells, taken after pregnancy. The chain uses TRBV19 and TRBJ1-1; no firm D call. The CDR3 DNA sequence: TGTGCCAGTAGTACGACACCGAACACTGAAGCTTTCTTT. Residues: CASSTTPNTEAFF.